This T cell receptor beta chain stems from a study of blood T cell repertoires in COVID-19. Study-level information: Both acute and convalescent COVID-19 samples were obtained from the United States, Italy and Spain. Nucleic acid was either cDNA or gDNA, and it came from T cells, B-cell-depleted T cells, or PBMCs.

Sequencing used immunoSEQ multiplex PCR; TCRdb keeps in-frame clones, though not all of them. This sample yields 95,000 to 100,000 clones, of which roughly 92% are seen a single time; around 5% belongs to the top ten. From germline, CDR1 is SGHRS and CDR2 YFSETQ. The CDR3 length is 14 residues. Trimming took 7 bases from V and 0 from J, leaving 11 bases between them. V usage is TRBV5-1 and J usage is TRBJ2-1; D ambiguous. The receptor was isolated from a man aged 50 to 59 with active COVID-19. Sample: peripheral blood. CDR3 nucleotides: TGCGCCAGCCAGTCGAGGAGCTCCTACAATGAGCAGTTCTTC. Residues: CASQSRSSYNEQFF.